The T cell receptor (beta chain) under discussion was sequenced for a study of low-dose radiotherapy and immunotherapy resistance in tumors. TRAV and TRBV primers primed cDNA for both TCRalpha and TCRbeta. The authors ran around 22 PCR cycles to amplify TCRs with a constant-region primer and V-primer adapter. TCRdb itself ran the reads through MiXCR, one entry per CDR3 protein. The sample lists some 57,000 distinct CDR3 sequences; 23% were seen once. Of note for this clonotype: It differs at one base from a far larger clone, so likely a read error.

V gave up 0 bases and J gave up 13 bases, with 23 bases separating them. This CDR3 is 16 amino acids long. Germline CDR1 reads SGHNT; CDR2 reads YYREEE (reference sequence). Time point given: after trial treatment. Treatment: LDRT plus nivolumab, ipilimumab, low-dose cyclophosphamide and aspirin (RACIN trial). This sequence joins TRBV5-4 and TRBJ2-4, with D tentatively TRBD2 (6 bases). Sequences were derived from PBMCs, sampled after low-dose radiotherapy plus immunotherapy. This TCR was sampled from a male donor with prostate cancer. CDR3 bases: TGTGCCAGCAGCTTGGTCGGTGGGACCACCGCTCGGGAGCAGTACTTC. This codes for CASSLVGGTTAREQYF.